These 16 T cell receptor beta chains were all obtained from the same sample, sequenced in a study of CD8 T cells in ankylosing spondylitis. TCRdb re-called the 5' RACE reads with MiXCR, one entry per CDR3 protein. The data hold about 90,000 distinct CDR3 sequences, with around 25% observed a single time. Source material: blood, either unsorted or a sorted T cell fraction (not recorded which). The receptors shown here come from a male donor with ankylosing spondylitis or in good health (not recorded which).

For this clonotype: The junction shows a germline mismatch at one end, possibly a read error. The rearrangement joins TRBV20-1 to TRBJ1-5, with 8 bases that match TRBD1. Germline V CDR1 and CDR2: DFQATT, SNEGSKA (reference sequence). This CDR3 has 16 amino acids. DNA of the CDR3: TGCTGTGCTAGTAAGTCCGGCGGGACAGGATTTCAGCCCCAGCATTTT. Translation gives CCASKSGGTGFQPQHF.

V and J are TRBV6-1 and TRBJ2-1; tentatively, D is TRBD1 (8 bases). The CDR3 consists of 14 residues. With 8 bases removed from V and 3 bases from J, the gap between germline ends came to 14 bases. Germline V gene sequence: CDR1 MNHNS, CDR2 SASEGT. The CDR3 loop is CASSQGGNYNEQFF. Here the CDR3 DNA reads TGTGCCAGCTCACAGGGGGGGAACTACAATGAGCAGTTCTTC.

This clonotype was picked up many times. The J gene is TRBJ1-4, the V gene TRBV12-3 or TRBV12-4, with D maybe TRBD1 (5 bases). Trimming shortened V by 7 bases and J by 10 bases, and 10 bases separated the two germline ends. The CDR3 extends over 11 amino acids. Here the CDR3 DNA reads TGTGCCAGCACCTTCGGGACAAAACTGTTTTTT. This gives the protein CASTFGTKLFF.

This clonotype was observed a single time. V usage is TRBV5-1 and J usage is TRBJ2-1, with no clear D. The germline V gene encodes CDR1 SGHRS and CDR2 YFSETQ. Trimming shortened V by 2 bases and J by 5 bases, and 11 bases separated the two germline ends. The length of the CDR3 is 14 residues. The CDR3 coding sequence is TGCGCCAGCAGCTTTCAGCAGATTAACAATGAGCAGTTCTTC. This translates into CASSFQQINNEQFF. Full variable domain (rest looked up from reference TRBV5-1 and TRBJ2-1): KAGVTQTPRYLIKTRGQQVTLSCSPISGHRSVSWYQQTPGQGLQFLFEYFSETQRNKGNFPGRFSGRQFSNSRSEMNVSTLELGDSALYLCASSFQQINNEQFFGPGTRLTVL.

V usage is TRBV5-1 and J usage is TRBJ2-1; no definite D call. This CDR3 has 15 amino acids. V gave up 0 bases and J gave up 4 bases, with 11 bases separating them. Germline loops: CDR1 SGHRS, CDR2 YFSETQ. This CDR3 reads CASSLVTSPYNEQFF. DNA for the CDR3: TGCGCCAGCAGCTTGGTGACGAGCCCTTACAATGAGCAGTTCTTC.

The J gene is TRBJ2-2, the V gene TRBV29-1; 8 nucleotides match TRBD1. V was pared by 4 bases and J by 3 bases, with 1 base of the junction left unmatched. This CDR3 spans 13 amino acids. CDR1 is SQVTM, CDR2 ANQGSEA, per germline. CDR3 sequence reads: CSVARGHTGELFF. CDR3 nucleotides: TGCAGCGTTGCCAGGGGGCACACCGGGGAGCTGTTTTTT.

The chain recombines TRBV20-1 with TRBJ1-1; D remains ambiguous. The CDR3 contains 14 residues. V lost 0 bases and J 0 bases, leaving 8 bases between the germline ends. Germline V gives CDR1 DFQATT, CDR2 SNEGSKA (reference sequence). CDR3 nucleotide sequence: TGCAGTGCTAGAGATCTGGGCATGAACACTGAAGCTTTCTTT. Protein: CSARDLGMNTEAFF.

CDR3 residues: CASSTRGDNSPLHF. The CDR3 DNA sequence: TGTGCCAGCAGCACCCGAGGGGACAATTCACCCCTCCACTTT. This rearrangement joins TRBV9 to TRBJ1-6, with TRBD1 as a possible D gene (5 bases). Trimming took 4 bases from V and 7 from J, leaving 12 bases between them. In germline, CDR1 is SGDLS, CDR2 YYNGEE. The CDR3 has 14 amino acids.

The V call is TRBV20-1, the J call TRBJ2-1, with D possibly TRBD1 on 5 matching bases. Germline V gene data show CDR1 as DFQATT and CDR2 as SNEGSKA (reference sequence). There are 13 residues in the CDR3. Between the trimmed V and J ends, which lost 4 bases and 6 bases, there was a span of 13 bases. The DNA of the CDR3 is TGCAGTGCTATGACAGAAACTGGCAATGAGCAGTTCTTC. Its protein is CSAMTETGNEQFF.

V usage is TRBV5-1 and J usage is TRBJ2-3; 9 bases line up with TRBD2. Germline V gives CDR1 SGHRS, CDR2 YFSETQ. The CDR3 is 14 amino acids. The junction had 8 bases not matched to a gene; V was cut back by 6 bases and J by 6 bases. CDR3 loop: CASKSGGTRDTQYF. The CDR3 region has the DNA TGCGCCAGCAAGAGCGGGGGGACTCGGGATACGCAGTATTTT.

This chain connects TRBV27 to TRBJ2-7; TRBD2 matches at 8 bases. This CDR3 is 14 amino acids long. J lost 3 bases, V lost 3 bases, and 4 bases had no gene match. Per germline, CDR1 MNHEY and CDR2 SMNVEV (reference sequence). CDR3 residues: CASSLPGTSYEQYF. The CDR3 DNA follows: TGTGCCAGCAGTTTGCCGGGGACTAGCTACGAGCAGTACTTC.

CDR3 DNA: TGTGCCAGCAGTTTCCTAGCGGGGGCCCCCGAGGCGCAGTATTTT. Protein sequence: CASSFLAGAPEAQYF. This chain connects TRBV27 to TRBJ2-3; 10 bases fit TRBD2. Trimming removed 3 bases from V and 10 bases from J; junction bases left unmatched: 10. This CDR3 contains 15 residues. CDR1 and CDR2 (germline): MNHEY, SMNVEV (reference sequence).

The chain joins TRBV12-3 or TRBV12-4 to TRBJ2-7; TRBD2 matches 16 bases. After removal of 6 bases from V and 4 bases from J, the junction contained 6 bases not matched to a gene. The CDR3 has 16 residues. The CDR3 spells CASSQGLAGGKYEQYF. CDR3 sequence (DNA): TGTGCCAGCAGCCAGGGACTAGCGGGAGGGAAGTACGAGCAGTACTTC.

The CDR3 nucleotides are TGCGCCAGCAGCTTGGCCTCTACGGTGGGCTACAATGAGCAGTTCTTC. It yields the protein CASSLASTVGYNEQFF. The chain is built from TRBV5-1 and TRBJ2-1; no firm D call. Germline CDR1 and CDR2: SGHRS and YFSETQ. V was pared by 0 bases and J by 3 bases, with 13 bases between. The CDR3 covers 16 residues. The entire variable domain, with the rest obtained from reference TRBV5-1 and TRBJ2-1, is as follows: KAGVTQTPRYLIKTRGQQVTLSCSPISGHRSVSWYQQTPGQGLQFLFEYFSETQRNKGNFPGRFSGRQFSNSRSEMNVSTLELGDSALYLCASSLASTVGYNEQFFGPGTRLTVL.

The chain combines TRBV20-1 with TRBJ1-2; no reliable D call. Per the germline V gene, CDR1 is DFQATT and CDR2 is SNEGSKA (reference sequence). V lost 0 bases to trimming and J lost 4 bases, with 9 bases between them. CDR3 size: 13 residues. The CDR3, as DNA: TGCAGTGCTAGAGACCCAGGAGCCTATGGCTACACCTTC. It specifies CSARDPGAYGYTF.

This clonotype occurred a few times. The chain carries TRBV7-2 and TRBJ2-3, with 7 nucleotides matching TRBD1. The germline gives CDR1 SGHTA, CDR2 FQGNSA. The CDR3 has 15 residues. The junction had 3 bases not matched to a gene; V was cut back by 1 base and J by 2 bases. CDR3 loop: CASSLGGQYTDTQYF. The CDR3 nucleotides are TGTGCCAGCAGCTTAGGGGGACAGTACACAGATACGCAGTATTTT.